Shown below are 30 T cell receptor beta chains from a single sample sequenced in a study of human T cells and chemical hapten exposure. TCRdb re-called the RACE reads through MiXCR, storing one row per CDR3 protein. The sample has about 360,000 distinct CDR3 sequences; approximately 5% are singletons. Time point denoted: patch test 1, 2 weeks after DPC sensitization. Treatment in this sample: therapeutic diphenylcyclopropenone sensitization with weekly scalp DPC. The sample here was whole blood, taken in connection with sensitization to the hapten diphenylcyclopropenone (DPC). The receptors derive from a woman in her forties or fifties with alopecia areata. Some clones in this sample may be carry-over from other donors' samples.

This clonotype has a handful of counts. This CDR3 reads CASSFPQGPYTIYF. The CDR3 DNA reads TGTGCCAGCAGTTTTCCCCAGGGCCCCTACACCATATATTTT. The V gene is TRBV12-3 or TRBV12-4, the J gene TRBJ1-3; weak D call: TRBD1 (5 bases). This CDR3 is 14 amino acids long. V gave up 3 bases and J gave up 8 bases, with 14 bases separating them.

V gene TRBV12-3 or TRBV12-4 combines with J gene TRBJ1-1; D not resolved. This CDR3 has 15 residues. V lost 6 bases and J 7 bases, leaving 21 bases between the germline ends. CDR3 loop: CASSPRRGPLFEAFF. For the CDR3, the DNA is TGTGCCAGCAGCCCCAGACGGGGTCCTCTCTTTGAAGCTTTCTTT.

At least ten counts were recorded for this clonotype. The V and J genes are TRBV24-1 and TRBJ1-5, with D possibly being TRBD1 (5 bases). The CDR3 consists of 14 residues. V was cut by 0 bases and J by 5 bases, with 7 bases left in between. Germline V lookup: CDR1 KGHDR, CDR2 SFDVKD. CDR3 region: CATSDLDSDQPQHF. The CDR3 coding sequence is TGTGCCACCAGTGATTTGGACAGTGATCAGCCCCAGCATTTT.

This chain joins TRBV6-2 or TRBV6-3 and TRBJ1-1; D gene uncertain. Per germline, CDR1 MNHEY and CDR2 SVGEGT. The CDR3 runs 15 residues. V was cut by 5 bases and J by 0 bases, with 13 bases left in between. The CDR3 loop is CASSPAQIMNTEAFF. The CDR3 DNA follows: TGTGCCAGCAGTCCAGCTCAGATTATGAACACTGAAGCTTTCTTT.

The CDR3 loop is CASSSNRGSGANVLTF. In DNA, the CDR3 is TGTGCCAGCAGTTCAAACCGGGGCTCTGGGGCCAACGTCCTGACTTTC. The chain joins TRBV12-3 or TRBV12-4 to TRBJ2-6, with a tentative D call TRBD2 (5 bases). The CDR3 runs to 16 residues. Trimming removed 4 bases at V and 0 bases at J, with 10 bases between.

This clonotype was counted between two and nine times. This chain joins TRBV12-3 or TRBV12-4 and TRBJ2-7; D not resolved. Trimming took 1 base from V and 5 from J, leaving 9 bases between them. The CDR3 is 13 residues long. In DNA form, the CDR3 reads TGTGCCAGCAGTTTAGTAGCACGGCACGAGCAGTACTTC. Translation gives CASSLVARHEQYF.

This clonotype was seen ten or more times. This chain links TRBV20-1 with TRBJ1-3, with 7 bases identical to TRBD1. Germline V CDR1 and CDR2: DFQATT, SNEGSKA (reference sequence). V shed 4 bases and J 0 bases; nucleotides not matched to a gene: 3. The CDR3 has 14 residues. CDR3 in amino acids: CSATTGSSGNTIYF. The CDR3 DNA sequence: TGCAGTGCTACGACAGGGAGCTCTGGAAACACCATATATTTT.

This rearrangement joins TRBV12-3 or TRBV12-4 to TRBJ1-5; possibly TRBD1 for D (5 bases). The CDR3 is 12 amino acids. V lost 5 bases, J lost 4 bases, and 6 bases lay in between. The CDR3 loop is CASSRQNQPQHF. As DNA, the CDR3 is TGTGCCAGCAGTCGACAGAATCAGCCCCAGCATTTT.

This clonotype has a handful of counts. The chain has TRBV6-6 and TRBJ1-1; possible D gene TRBD1, 6 bases. This CDR3 has 11 residues. The germline CDR1 and CDR2 sequences are MNHNY and SVGAGI (reference sequence). Trimming pared 2 bases from V and 12 bases from J, leaving 10 bases between. CDR3 sequence: CASSYRTDPFF. CDR3 nucleotide sequence: TGTGCCAGCAGTTACAGGACAGATCCTTTCTTT.

This clonotype was counted at least ten times. This chain links TRBV5-4 with TRBJ1-3; 7 nucleotides align to TRBD1. V lost 4 bases to trimming and J lost 7 bases; unmatched junction nucleotides: 14. The germline gives CDR1 SGHNT, CDR2 YYREEE (reference sequence). This CDR3 comprises 16 residues. CDR3 DNA sequence: TGTGCCAGCAGCCCCTACCGACAGGGATCGGGGAACACCATATATTTT. Amino acid sequence: CASSPYRQGSGNTIYF.

This clonotype was picked up many times. The chain uses TRBV29-1 and TRBJ1-1; D might be TRBD1 (6 bases). The CDR3 extends over 12 amino acids. V was cut by 5 bases and J by 8 bases, with 15 bases left in between. Per germline, CDR1 SQVTM and CDR2 ANQGSEA. CDR3 coding DNA: TGCAGCGTTCCAGGGGCAACTTGGGAAGCTTTCTTT. Translating gives CSVPGATWEAFF.

Only a few counts were recorded for this clonotype. This CDR3 reads CVRGLAGEGQFF. As DNA, the CDR3 is TGTGTCAGGGGGCTAGCGGGAGAAGGGCAGTTCTTC. V gene TRBV28 combines with J gene TRBJ2-1; 10 bases are a match to TRBD2. The CDR3 totals 12 residues. Germline CDR1 reads MDHEN; CDR2 reads SYDVKM.

This clonotype has ten or more counts. The chain carries TRBV5-1 and TRBJ2-1; possibly TRBD1 or TRBD2 for D (5 bases each). The CDR3 has 13 amino acids. Trimming shortened V by 5 bases and J by 10 bases, and 16 bases separated the two germline ends. In germline, CDR1 is SGHRS, CDR2 YFSETQ. Here the CDR3 reads CASRPTERSEQFF. The DNA of the CDR3 is TGCGCCAGCAGACCGACAGAGCGGAGCGAGCAGTTCTTC.

This clonotype was picked up a small number of times. CDR3 coding DNA: TGTGCCAGCAGTTCCCGAGACAGGGGGAACCAGCCCCAGCATTTT. This encodes CASSSRDRGNQPQHF. The chain recombines TRBV6-6 with TRBJ1-5; 9 bases fit TRBD1. CDR1 and CDR2 (germline): MNHNY, SVGAGI (reference sequence). With V trimmed by 4 bases and J by 7 bases, 8 bases remained unmatched. CDR3 length equals 15 residues.

About this clonotype itself: A much larger clone differs by one base, so this may be a read error. V gene TRBV20-1 combines with J gene TRBJ2-1; 7 positions agree with TRBD2. The V gene end was trimmed by 3 bases and the J gene end by 8 bases; junction bases not matched to a gene: 10. Germline CDR1 DFQATT, CDR2 SNEGSKA (reference sequence). The CDR3 sequence is 14 residues long. The CDR3 reads CSARLGGSYDEQFF. Here the CDR3 DNA reads TGCAGTGCTAGGCTCGGCGGGAGTTACGATGAGCAGTTCTTC.

The sample holds a few counts of this clonotype. The rearrangement uses TRBV27 and TRBJ2-3; no clear D. Trimming cost V 8 bases and J 0 bases, with 9 bases left between them. Germline V lookup: CDR1 MNHEY, CDR2 SMNVEV (reference sequence). The CDR3 runs to 13 residues. The CDR3 loop is CASFSSSTDTQYF. The DNA of the CDR3 is TGTGCCAGCTTCTCTTCTAGCACAGATACGCAGTATTTT.

This clonotype was seen repeatedly, ten times or more. CDR3 residues: CASSLRRGQGEQFF. The CDR3 coding sequence is TGTGCCAGCAGCTTAAGAAGGGGCCAGGGTGAGCAGTTCTTC. The V and J genes are TRBV7-9 and TRBJ2-1; tentatively, D is TRBD1 (5 bases). CDR3 length equals 14 residues. V lost 2 bases and J 9 bases, leaving 14 bases between the germline ends. Germline CDR1 reads SEHNR; CDR2 reads FQNEAQ (reference sequence).

This clonotype was counted many times. This CDR3 is CASSALPVTEAFF. In DNA, the CDR3 is TGTGCCAGCAGCGCGCTCCCTGTCACTGAAGCTTTCTTT. The chain carries TRBV7-9 and TRBJ1-1; D uncertain. V was cut by 5 bases and J by 4 bases, with 11 bases left in between. This CDR3 is built from 13 residues. Germline values: CDR1 SEHNR, CDR2 FQNEAQ (reference sequence).

This clonotype was found a few times. The rearrangement links TRBV13 to TRBJ2-5; the D is unclear. CDR3 length: 13 residues. Germline CDR1 and CDR2: PRHDT and FYEKMQ (reference sequence). V lost 0 bases and J 7 bases, leaving 9 bases between the germline ends. CDR3 in amino acids: CASSLGSSGTQYF. The CDR3 nucleotides read TGTGCCAGCAGCTTAGGAAGCTCTGGGACCCAGTACTTC. Full variable domain (remainder filled in from reference TRBV13 and TRBJ2-5): AAGVIQSPRHLIKEKRETATLKCYPIPRHDTVYWYQQGPGQDPQFLISFYEKMQSDKGSIPDRFSAQQFSDYHSELNMSSLELGDSALYFCASSLGSSGTQYFGPGTRLLVL.

This clonotype occurred many times. J is TRBJ2-5 and V is TRBV3-1; 8 positions agree with TRBD1. The CDR3 is 16 amino acids. Germline CDR1 and CDR2: LGHDT and YNNKEL (reference sequence). V lost 4 bases to trimming and J lost 5 bases; unmatched junction nucleotides: 12. CDR3 nucleotides: TGTGCCAGCAGCCTTACAGGGGGGCCCTCGGGGGAGACCCAGTACTTC. Translating gives CASSLTGGPSGETQYF.

This clonotype was picked up a small number of times. This sequence joins TRBV2 and TRBJ2-5; TRBD2 aligns across 12 bases. Trimming cost V 8 bases and J 7 bases; bases outside gene matches: 11. This CDR3 has 15 residues. CDR1 and CDR2 from the germline V gene are SNHLY and FYNNEI. The CDR3 region is CASSGASGRAATQYF. The CDR3 DNA reads as TGTGCCAGCTCAGGCGCTAGCGGGAGGGCGGCGACCCAGTACTTC. Full variable domain (missing parts from reference TRBV2 and TRBJ2-5): EPEVTQTPSHQVTQMGQEVILRCVPISNHLYFYWYRQILGQKVEFLVSFYNNEISEKSEIFDDQFSVERPDGSNFTLKIRSTKLEDSAMYFCASSGASGRAATQYFGPGTRLLVL.

This clonotype was seen ten or more times. CDR3 nucleotide sequence: TGTGCCAGCAGTTCCCGCAATCAGCCCCAGCATTTT. Translated, it gives CASSSRNQPQHF. This sequence joins TRBV7-9 and TRBJ1-5; D not resolved. The CDR3 runs to 12 residues. CDR1 is SEHNR and CDR2 is FQNEAQ in the germline V gene (reference sequence). V lost 6 bases and J lost 2, with 5 bases in between.

CDR3 amino acids: CASSVYSKQYF. In nucleotides, the CDR3 is TGTGCCAGCAGTGTGTACAGCAAGCAGTACTTC. The rearrangement links TRBV12-3 or TRBV12-4 to TRBJ2-7; D call uncertain. The V gene lost 5 bases and the J gene lost 8 bases, with 10 bases spanning the gap. The CDR3 spans 11 residues.

This clonotype was seen many times. The chain links TRBV19 to TRBJ1-5; 10 positions match TRBD1. The length of the CDR3 is 16 residues. The V and J ends lost 4 bases and 4 bases, in that order; junction bases with no gene match: 7. CDR1 LNHDA and CDR2 SQIVND come from the germline V gene (reference sequence). The CDR3 bases are TGTGCCAGTAGTACACCGGACAGGGGGAGGAATCAGCCCCAGCATTTT. Translation: CASSTPDRGRNQPQHF.

This clonotype was recorded a few times. The chain joins TRBV7-9 to TRBJ2-1; TRBD2 agrees at 9 bases. The germline V gene has CDR1 SEHNR and CDR2 FQNEAQ (reference sequence). The CDR3 is 15 residues long. J gave up 7 bases and V 2 bases, and 6 bases lay outside the gene matches. CDR3: CASSLRSGGSNEQFF. In nucleotides, the CDR3 is TGTGCCAGCAGCTTAAGAAGCGGGGGGTCTAATGAGCAGTTCTTC. The full variable domain, rest sourced from reference TRBV7-9 and TRBJ2-1, is DTGVSQNPRHKITKRGQNVTFRCDPISEHNRLYWYRQTLGQGPEFLTYFQNEAQLEKSRLLSDRFSAERPKGSFSTLEIQRTEQGDSAMYLCASSLRSGGSNEQFFGPGTRLTVL.

This clonotype was counted only a few times. V is TRBV18 and J is TRBJ1-4; D perhaps matches TRBD1 (5 bases). Germline V lookup: CDR1 KGHSH, CDR2 LQKENI. The CDR3 is made up of 15 amino acids. V was shortened by 3 bases and J by 5 bases, with 13 bases between the two germline ends. CDR3 amino acids: CASSPPGPRNEKLFF. CDR3 coding DNA: TGTGCCAGCTCACCGCCGGGACCAAGAAATGAAAAACTGTTTTTT.

Many counts were recorded for this clonotype. The rearrangement links TRBV20-1 to TRBJ2-7; tentative D call: TRBD1 (6 bases). Trimming pared 1 base from V and 2 bases from J, leaving 15 bases between. The CDR3 runs to 15 residues. In germline, CDR1 is DFQATT, CDR2 SNEGSKA (reference sequence). CDR3 nucleotides: TGCAGTGCTAGAGTTCTTAGGACAGCCCCCTACGAGCAGTACTTC. This sequence encodes CSARVLRTAPYEQYF.

The chain combines TRBV29-1 with TRBJ2-2, with D perhaps matching TRBD2 (5 bases). Germline CDR1 reads SQVTM; CDR2 reads ANQGSEA. Trimming shortened V by 7 bases and J by 1 base, and 13 bases separated the two germline ends. The CDR3 is made up of 14 amino acids. The CDR3 DNA reads TGCAGCGCGGGAACTGCTGTGAACACCGGGGAGCTGTTTTTT. Translation gives CSAGTAVNTGELFF.

This clonotype was seen more than once but under ten times. V usage is TRBV4-1 and J usage is TRBJ2-4; 11 bases fit TRBD2. Trimming removed 1 base from V and 8 bases from J; junction bases left unmatched: 7. Germline assignment: CDR1 MGHRA and CDR2 YSYEKL. The CDR3 contains 16 residues. This CDR3 reads CASSQVASGGKYIQYF. CDR3 DNA: TGCGCCAGCAGCCAAGTGGCTAGCGGGGGGAAGTACATTCAGTACTTC.

This clonotype was seen many times. The CDR3 nucleotides read TGTGCCAGCAGCGCACCAGGGCAAGGCGAGCAGTACTTC. Translation gives CASSAPGQGEQYF. The chain combines TRBV13 with TRBJ2-7; D is possibly TRBD1 (5 bases). CDR1 is PRHDT, CDR2 FYEKMQ, per germline (reference sequence). The CDR3 extends over 13 amino acids. V was clipped by 5 bases and J by 6 bases, with 14 bases between them. Combining the CDR3 with reference TRBV13 and TRBJ2-7 gives the whole variable domain AAGVIQSPRHLIKEKRETATLKCYPIPRHDTVYWYQQGPGQDPQFLISFYEKMQSDKGSIPDRFSAQQFSDYHSELNMSSLELGDSALYFCASSAPGQGEQYFGPGTRLTVT.